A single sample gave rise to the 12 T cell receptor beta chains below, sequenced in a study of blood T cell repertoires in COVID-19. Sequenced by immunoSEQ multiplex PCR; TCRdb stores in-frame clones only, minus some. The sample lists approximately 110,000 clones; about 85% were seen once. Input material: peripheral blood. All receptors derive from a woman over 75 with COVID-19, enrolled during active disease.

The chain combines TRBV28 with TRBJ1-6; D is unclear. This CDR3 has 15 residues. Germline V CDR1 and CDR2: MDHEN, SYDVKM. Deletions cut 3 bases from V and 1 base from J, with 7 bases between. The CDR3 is CASSFLLSYNSPLHF. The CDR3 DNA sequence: TGTGCCAGCAGTTTCCTTTTGTCCTATAATTCACCCCTCCACTTT.

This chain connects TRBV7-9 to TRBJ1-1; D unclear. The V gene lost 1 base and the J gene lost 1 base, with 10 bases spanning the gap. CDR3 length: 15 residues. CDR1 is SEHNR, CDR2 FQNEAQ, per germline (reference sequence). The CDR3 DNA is TGTGCCAGCAGCTTAGTGGGTCGGAGGAACACTGAAGCTTTCTTT. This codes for CASSLVGRRNTEAFF.

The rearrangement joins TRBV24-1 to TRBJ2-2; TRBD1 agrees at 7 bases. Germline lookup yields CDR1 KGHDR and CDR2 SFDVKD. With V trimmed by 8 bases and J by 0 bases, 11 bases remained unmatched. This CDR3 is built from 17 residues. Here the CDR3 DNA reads TGTGCCACCAAATCCGGGACAGAGAGGTCGAACACCGGGGAGCTGTTTTTT. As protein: CATKSGTERSNTGELFF.

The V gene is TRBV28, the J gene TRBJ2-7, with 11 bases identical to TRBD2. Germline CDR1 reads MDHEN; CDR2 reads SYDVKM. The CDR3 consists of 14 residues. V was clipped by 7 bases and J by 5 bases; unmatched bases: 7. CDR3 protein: CASTTSGRLDEQYF. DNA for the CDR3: TGTGCCAGCACCACTAGCGGGAGACTTGACGAGCAGTACTTC.

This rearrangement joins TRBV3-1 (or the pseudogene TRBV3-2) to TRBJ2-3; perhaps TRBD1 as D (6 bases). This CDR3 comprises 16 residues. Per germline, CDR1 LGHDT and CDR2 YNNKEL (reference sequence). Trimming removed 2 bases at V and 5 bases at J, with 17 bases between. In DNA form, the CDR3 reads TGTGCCAGCAGCCAAATAAGGGGGTTCCGGGAAGATACGCAGTATTTT. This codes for CASSQIRGFREDTQYF.

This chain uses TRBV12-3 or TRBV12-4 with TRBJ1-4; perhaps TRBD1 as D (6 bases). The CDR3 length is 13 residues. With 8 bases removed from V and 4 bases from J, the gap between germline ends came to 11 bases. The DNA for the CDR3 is TGTGCCAGCCGACAGGCTAATAATGAAAAACTGTTTTTT. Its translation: CASRQANNEKLFF.

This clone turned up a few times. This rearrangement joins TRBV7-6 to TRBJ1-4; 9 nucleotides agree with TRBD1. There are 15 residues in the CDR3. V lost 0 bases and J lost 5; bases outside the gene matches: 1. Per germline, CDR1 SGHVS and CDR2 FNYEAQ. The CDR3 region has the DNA TGTGCCAGCAGCTTAGCGGGACAGGGAAATGAAAAACTGTTTTTT. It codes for CASSLAGQGNEKLFF.

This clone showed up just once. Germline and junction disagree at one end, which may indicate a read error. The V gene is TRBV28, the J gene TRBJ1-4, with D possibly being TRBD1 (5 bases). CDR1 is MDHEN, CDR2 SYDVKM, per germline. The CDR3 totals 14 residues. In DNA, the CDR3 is TGTGCCAGCAGTGGGGGGGGAGCTAATGGAAAACTGTTTTTT. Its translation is CASSGGGANGKLFF.

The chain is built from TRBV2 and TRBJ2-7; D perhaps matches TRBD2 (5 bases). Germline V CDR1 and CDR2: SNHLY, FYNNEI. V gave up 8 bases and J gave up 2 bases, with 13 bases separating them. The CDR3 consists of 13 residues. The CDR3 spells CASRPPGTYEQYF. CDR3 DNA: TGTGCCAGCCGTCCCCCCGGGACCTACGAGCAGTACTTC.

The CDR3 spells CASSPGGPTTEAFF. Written as DNA, the CDR3 is TGTGCCAGCTCACCGGGAGGGCCTACGACTGAAGCTTTCTTT. This chain links TRBV18 with TRBJ1-1; no definite D call. Germline CDR1 and CDR2: KGHSH and LQKENI. CDR3 length: 14 residues. V lost 3 bases and J lost 5, with 13 bases in between.

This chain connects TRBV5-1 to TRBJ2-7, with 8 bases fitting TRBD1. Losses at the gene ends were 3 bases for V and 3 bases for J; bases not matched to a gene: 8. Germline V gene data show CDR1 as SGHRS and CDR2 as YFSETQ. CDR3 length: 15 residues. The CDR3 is CASSYGTGPNYEQYF. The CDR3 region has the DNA TGCGCCAGCAGCTACGGGACAGGACCCAACTACGAGCAGTACTTC.

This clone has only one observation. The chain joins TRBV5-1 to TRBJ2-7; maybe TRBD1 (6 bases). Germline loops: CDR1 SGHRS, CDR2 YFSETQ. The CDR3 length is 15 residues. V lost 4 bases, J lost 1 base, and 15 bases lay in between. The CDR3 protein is CASSPGQVISYEQYF. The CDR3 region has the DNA TGCGCCAGCAGCCCGGGACAAGTTATATCCTACGAGCAGTACTTC.